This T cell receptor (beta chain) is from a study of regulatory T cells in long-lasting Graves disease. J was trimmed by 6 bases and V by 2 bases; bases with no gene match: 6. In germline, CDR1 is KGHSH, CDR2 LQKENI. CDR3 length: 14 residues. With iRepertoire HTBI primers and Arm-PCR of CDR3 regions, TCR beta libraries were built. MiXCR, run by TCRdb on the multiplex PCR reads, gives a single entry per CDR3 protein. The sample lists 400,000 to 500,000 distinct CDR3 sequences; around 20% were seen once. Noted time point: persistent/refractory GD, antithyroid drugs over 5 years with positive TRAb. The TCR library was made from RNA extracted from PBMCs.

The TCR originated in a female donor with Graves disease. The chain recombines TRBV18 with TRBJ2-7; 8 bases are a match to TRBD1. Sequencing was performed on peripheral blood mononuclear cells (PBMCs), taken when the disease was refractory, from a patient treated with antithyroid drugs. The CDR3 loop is CASSPKDRDIEQYF. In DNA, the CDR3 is TGTGCCAGCTCACCAAAGGACAGGGACATCGAGCAGTACTTC.